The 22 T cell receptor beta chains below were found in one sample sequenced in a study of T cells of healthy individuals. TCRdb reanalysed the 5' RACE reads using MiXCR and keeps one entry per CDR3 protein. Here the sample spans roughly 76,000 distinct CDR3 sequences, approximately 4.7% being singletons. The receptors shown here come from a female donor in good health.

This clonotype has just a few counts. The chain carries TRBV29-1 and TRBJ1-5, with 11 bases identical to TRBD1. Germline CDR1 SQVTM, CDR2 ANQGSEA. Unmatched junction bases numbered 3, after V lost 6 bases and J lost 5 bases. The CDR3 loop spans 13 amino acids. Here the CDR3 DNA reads TGCAGCGTCCGGGACAGGGGGGATCAGCCCCAGCATTTT. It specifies CSVRDRGDQPQHF.

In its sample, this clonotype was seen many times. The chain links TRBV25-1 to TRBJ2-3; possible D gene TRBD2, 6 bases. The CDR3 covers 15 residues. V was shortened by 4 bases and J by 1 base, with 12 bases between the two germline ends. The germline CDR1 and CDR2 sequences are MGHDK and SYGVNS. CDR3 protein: CASSVGGAGTDTQYF. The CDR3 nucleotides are TGTGCCAGCAGTGTAGGAGGGGCTGGCACAGATACGCAGTATTTT.

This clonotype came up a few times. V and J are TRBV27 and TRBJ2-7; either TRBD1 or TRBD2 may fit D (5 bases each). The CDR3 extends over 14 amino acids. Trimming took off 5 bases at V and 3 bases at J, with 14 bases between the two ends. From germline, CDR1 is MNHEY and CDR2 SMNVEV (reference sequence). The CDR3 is CASSPRDEHYEQYF. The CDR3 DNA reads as TGTGCCAGCAGTCCCCGGGACGAGCACTACGAGCAGTACTTC.

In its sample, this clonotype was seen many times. The CDR3 DNA sequence: TGCGCCAGCAGCTTCCGGGATTTCTATGGCTACACCTTC. Its translation is CASSFRDFYGYTF. The chain recombines TRBV5-1 with TRBJ1-2; D gene uncertain. This CDR3 has 13 residues. V gave up 2 bases and J gave up 4 bases, with 9 bases separating them. CDR1 and CDR2 (germline): SGHRS, YFSETQ.

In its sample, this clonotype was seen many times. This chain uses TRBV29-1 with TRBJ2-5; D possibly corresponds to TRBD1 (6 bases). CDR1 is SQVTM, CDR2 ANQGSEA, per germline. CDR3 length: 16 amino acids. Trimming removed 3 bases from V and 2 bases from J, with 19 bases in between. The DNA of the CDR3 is TGCAGCGTTGAGACCATTGGACAGACACGACAAGAGACCCAGTACTTC. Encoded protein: CSVETIGQTRQETQYF.

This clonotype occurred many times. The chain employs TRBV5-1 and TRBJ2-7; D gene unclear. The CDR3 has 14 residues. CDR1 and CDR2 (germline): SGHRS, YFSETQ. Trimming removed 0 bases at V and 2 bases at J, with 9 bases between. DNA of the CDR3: TGCGCCAGCAGCTTGGAAGGCCCAGCCTACGAGCAGTACTTC. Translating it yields CASSLEGPAYEQYF.

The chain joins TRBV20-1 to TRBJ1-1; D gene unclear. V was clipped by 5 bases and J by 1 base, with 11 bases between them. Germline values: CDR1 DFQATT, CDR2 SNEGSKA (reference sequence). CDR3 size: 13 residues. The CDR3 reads CSAPRKSNTEAFF. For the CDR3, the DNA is TGCAGTGCTCCCCGAAAGTCGAACACTGAAGCTTTCTTT.

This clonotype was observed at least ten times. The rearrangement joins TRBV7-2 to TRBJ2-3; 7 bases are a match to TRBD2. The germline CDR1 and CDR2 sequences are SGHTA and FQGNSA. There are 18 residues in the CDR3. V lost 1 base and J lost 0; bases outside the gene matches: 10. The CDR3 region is CASSLVPSSAGSTDTQYF. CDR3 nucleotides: TGTGCCAGCAGCTTAGTCCCCAGTTCAGCGGGAAGCACAGATACGCAGTATTTT. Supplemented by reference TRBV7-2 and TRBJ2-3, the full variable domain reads GAGVSQSPSNKVTEKGKDVELRCDPISGHTALYWYRQSLGQGLEFLIYFQGNSAPDKSGLPSDRFSAERTGGSVSTLTIQRTQQEDSAVYLCASSLVPSSAGSTDTQYFGPGTRLTVL.

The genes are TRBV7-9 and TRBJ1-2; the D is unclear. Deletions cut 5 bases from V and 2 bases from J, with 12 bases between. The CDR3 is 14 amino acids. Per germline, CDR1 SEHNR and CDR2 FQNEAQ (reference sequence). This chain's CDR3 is CASSVHTANYGYTF. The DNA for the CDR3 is TGTGCCAGCAGCGTTCACACAGCCAACTATGGCTACACCTTC.

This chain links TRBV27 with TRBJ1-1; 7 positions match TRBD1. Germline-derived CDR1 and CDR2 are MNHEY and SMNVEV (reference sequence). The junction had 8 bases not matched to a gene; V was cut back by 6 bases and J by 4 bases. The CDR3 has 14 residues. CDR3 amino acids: CASSLTGLSTEAFF. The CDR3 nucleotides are TGTGCCAGCAGCTTGACAGGGCTGAGCACTGAAGCTTTCTTT.

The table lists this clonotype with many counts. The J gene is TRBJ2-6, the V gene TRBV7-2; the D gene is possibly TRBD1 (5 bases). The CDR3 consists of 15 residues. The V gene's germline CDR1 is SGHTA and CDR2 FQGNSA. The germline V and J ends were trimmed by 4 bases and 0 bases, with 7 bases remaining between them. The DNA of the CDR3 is TGTGCCAGCAGCTCACAGGCCTCTGGGGCCAACGTCCTGACTTTC. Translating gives CASSSQASGANVLTF.

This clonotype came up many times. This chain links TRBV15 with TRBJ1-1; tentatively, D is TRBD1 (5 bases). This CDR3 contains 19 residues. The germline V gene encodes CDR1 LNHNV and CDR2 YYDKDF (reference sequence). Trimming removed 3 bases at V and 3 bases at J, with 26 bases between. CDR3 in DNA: TGTGCCACCAGCAGCGGTTATCTCTTAGGGGCGACTAGGGACACTGAAGCTTTCTTT. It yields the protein CATSSGYLLGATRDTEAFF.

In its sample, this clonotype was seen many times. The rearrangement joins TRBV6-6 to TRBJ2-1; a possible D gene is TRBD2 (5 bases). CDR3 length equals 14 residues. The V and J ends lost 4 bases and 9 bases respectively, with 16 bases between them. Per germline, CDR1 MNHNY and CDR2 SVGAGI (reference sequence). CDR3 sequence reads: CASSSQPRVGEQFF. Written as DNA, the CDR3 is TGTGCCAGCAGTTCCCAACCGAGGGTGGGTGAGCAGTTCTTC.

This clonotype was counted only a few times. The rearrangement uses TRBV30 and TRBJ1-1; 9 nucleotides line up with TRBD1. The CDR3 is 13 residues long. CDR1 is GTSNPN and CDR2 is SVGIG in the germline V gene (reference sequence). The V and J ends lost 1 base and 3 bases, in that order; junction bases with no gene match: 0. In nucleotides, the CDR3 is TGTGCCTGGAGTGGACAGGGGGACACTGAAGCTTTCTTT. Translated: CAWSGQGDTEAFF.

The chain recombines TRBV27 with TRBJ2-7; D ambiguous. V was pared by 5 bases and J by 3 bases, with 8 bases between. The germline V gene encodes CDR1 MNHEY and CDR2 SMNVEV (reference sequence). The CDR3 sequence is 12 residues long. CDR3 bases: TGTGCCAGCAGTGACACTCGCTACGAGCAGTACTTC. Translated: CASSDTRYEQYF.

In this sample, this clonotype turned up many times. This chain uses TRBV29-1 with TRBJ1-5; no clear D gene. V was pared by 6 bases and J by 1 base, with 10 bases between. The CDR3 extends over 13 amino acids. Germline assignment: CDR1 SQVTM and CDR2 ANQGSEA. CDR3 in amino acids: CSVGGSSNQPQHF. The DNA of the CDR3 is TGCAGCGTCGGAGGGTCGAGCAATCAGCCCCAGCATTTT. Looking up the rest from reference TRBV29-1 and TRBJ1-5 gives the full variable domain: SAVISQKPSRDICQRGTSLTIQCQVDSQVTMMFWYRQQPGQSLTLIATANQGSEATYESGFVIDKFPISRPNLTFSTLTVSNMSPEDSSIYLCSVGGSSNQPQHFGDGTRLSIL.

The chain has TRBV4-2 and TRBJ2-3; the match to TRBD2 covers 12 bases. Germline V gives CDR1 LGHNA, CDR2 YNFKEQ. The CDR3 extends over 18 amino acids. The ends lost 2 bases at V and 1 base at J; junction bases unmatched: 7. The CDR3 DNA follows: TGTGCCAGCAGCCAATCTAGCGGGAGGGCCTGGGGCACAGATACGCAGTATTTT. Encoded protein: CASSQSSGRAWGTDTQYF.

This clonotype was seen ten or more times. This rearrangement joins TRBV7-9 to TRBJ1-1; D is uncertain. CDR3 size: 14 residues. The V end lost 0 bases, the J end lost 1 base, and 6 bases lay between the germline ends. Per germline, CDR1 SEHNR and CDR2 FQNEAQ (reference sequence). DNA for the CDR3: TGTGCCAGCAGCTTAGCAGCAAGGAACACTGAAGCTTTCTTT. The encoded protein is CASSLAARNTEAFF.

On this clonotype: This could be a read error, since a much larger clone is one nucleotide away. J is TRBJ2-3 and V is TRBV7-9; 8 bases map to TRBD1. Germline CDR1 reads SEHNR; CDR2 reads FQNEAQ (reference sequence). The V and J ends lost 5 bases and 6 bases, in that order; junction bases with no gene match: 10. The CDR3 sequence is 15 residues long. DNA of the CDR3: TGTGCCAGCAGCCGACAGGGGATGAGTAAGGATACGCAGTATTTT. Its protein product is CASSRQGMSKDTQYF.

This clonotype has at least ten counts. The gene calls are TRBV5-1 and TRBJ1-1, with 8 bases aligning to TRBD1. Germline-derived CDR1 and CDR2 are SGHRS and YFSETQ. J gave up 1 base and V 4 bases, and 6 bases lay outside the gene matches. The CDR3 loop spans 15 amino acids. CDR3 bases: TGCGCCAGCAGCCATGGACAGGGCCAGAACACTGAAGCTTTCTTT. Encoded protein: CASSHGQGQNTEAFF.

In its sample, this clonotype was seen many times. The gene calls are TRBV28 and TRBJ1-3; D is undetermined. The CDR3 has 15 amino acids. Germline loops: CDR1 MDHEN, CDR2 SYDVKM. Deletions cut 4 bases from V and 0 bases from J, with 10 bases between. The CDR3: CASSSTARSGNTIYF. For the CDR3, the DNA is TGTGCCAGCAGTTCAACGGCACGCTCTGGAAACACCATATATTTT.

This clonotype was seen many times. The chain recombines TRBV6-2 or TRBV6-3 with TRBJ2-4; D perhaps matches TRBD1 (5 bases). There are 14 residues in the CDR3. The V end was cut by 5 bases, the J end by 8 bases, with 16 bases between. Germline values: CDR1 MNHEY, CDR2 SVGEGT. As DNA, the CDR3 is TGTGCCAGCAGTCCAGACAGTGTTTTGGACATTCAGTACTTC. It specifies CASSPDSVLDIQYF.